This TCR beta chain was identified in a study of cytotoxic CD8 clonotypes in ibrutinib-treated CLL. The CDR3 has 13 residues. The germline CDR1 and CDR2 sequences are MDHEN and SYDVKM. Here immunoSEQ multiplex PCR was the method, and the copy in TCRdb shows in-frame clones only, minus some. The data contain roughly 150,000 clones, 60% to 85% of them singletons. The sample here was PBMCs, taken after 24 months of ibrutinib treatment. The genes are TRBV28 and TRBJ1-2, with D uncertain. The sequence derives from a human donor with chronic lymphocytic leukemia. The CDR3 is CATYDLGSYGYTF. The CDR3 DNA sequence: TGTGCTACTTACGACTTGGGATCCTATGGCTACACCTTC.